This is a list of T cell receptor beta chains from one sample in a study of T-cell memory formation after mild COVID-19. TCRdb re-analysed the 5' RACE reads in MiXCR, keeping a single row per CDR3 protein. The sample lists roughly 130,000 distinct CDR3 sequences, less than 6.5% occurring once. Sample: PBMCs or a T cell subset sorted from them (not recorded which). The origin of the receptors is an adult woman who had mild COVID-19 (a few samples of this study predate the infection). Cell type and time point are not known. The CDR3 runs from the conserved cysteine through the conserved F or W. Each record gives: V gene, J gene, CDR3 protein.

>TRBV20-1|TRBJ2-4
CSASRGLAKNIQYF
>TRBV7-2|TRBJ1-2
CASSPRDRGQDGYTF
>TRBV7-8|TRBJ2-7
CASSLEAGQGVTLYEQYF
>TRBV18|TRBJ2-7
CASSPPGLEVEQYF
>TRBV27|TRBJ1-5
CASRERNQPQHF
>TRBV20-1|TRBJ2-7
CSARGFLEGDNHEQYF
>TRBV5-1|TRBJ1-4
CASSFQGGEKLFF
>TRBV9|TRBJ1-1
CASSVEVMNTEAFF
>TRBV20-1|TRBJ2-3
CSASLRGGRDTQYF
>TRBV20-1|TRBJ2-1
CSAGPGKGNEQFF
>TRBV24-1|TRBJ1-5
CATSDSGTGGNQPQHF
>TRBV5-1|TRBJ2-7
CASSQMAGGPYEQYF
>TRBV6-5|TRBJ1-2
CASRKDRGHYYGYTF
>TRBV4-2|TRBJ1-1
CASSPLRRSGMNTEAFF
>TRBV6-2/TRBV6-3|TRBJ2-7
CASHEYLRSYEQYF
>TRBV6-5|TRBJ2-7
CASSYSRQDYEQYF
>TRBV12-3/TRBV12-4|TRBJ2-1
CASRGQPGNEQFF
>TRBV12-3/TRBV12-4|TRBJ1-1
CASSSPYTEAFF
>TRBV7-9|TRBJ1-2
CASTLTGTNYGYTF
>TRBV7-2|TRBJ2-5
CASSLESFAETQYF
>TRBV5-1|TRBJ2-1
CASSLDREQFF
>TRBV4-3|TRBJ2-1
CASSQLPLAGDRVEFF
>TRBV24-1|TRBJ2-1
CATSDSGPNEQFF
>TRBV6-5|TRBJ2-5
CASSYGASGRLETQYF
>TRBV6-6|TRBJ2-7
CASSLSGGLSYEQYF
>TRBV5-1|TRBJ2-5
CASSADRVQETQYF
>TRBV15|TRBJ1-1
CATSRVRSNTEAFF
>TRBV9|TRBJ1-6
CASSAREWKNSPLHF
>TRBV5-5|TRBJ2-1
CASSLAMGYNEQFF
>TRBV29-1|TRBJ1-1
CSVGTGGNTEAFF
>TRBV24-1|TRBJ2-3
CATSDSGTDTQYF
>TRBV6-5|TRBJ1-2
CASSYSIRGAVRPGYTF
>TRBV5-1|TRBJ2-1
CASSLPDAYNEQFF
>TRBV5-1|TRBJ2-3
CASSLEPGTGTDTQYF
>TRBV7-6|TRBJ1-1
CASSLVSGEAEAFF
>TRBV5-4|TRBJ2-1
CASSLAGGSNEQFF
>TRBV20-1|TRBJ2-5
CSARDPGGPLTQYF
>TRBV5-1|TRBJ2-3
CASSLAGASGTDTQYF
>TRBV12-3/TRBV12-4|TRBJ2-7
CASSLNVAGVSEQYF
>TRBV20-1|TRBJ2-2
CSASPTGQIGELFF
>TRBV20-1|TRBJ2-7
CRAGGPSPYEQYF
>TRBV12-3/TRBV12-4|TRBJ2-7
CASSSTGTGQYF
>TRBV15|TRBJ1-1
CATSRDGREAFF
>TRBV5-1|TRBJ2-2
CASSSRTGPGELFF
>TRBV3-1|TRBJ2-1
CASRRSGGHNEQFF
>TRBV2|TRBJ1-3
CASSAQSSGNTIYF
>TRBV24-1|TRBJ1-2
CATSDPGQAYGYTF
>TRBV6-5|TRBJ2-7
CASSYFGTFSPYEQYF
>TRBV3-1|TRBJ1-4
CASSQEGSGDRDEKLFF
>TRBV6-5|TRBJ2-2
CASKSRRNTGELFF
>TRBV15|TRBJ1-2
CATSRPDSYGYTF